This T cell receptor (beta chain) was obtained from a study of blood T cell repertoires in COVID-19. Germline CDR1 reads SGHRS; CDR2 reads YFSETQ. Trimming stripped 4 bases from V and 5 bases from J, with 16 bases between. The CDR3 sequence is 14 residues long. Produced via immunoSEQ multiplex PCR; TCRdb's table is partial and in-frame only. The repertoire holds fewer than 100,000 clones, with 65% to 90% as singletons. This TCR derives from a man aged 60-69 years with acute or convalescent COVID-19. This rearrangement joins TRBV5-1 to TRBJ2-7; D gene ambiguous. Source material: peripheral blood. The CDR3 spells CASSDDKAPNEQYF. DNA for the CDR3: TGCGCCAGCAGCGACGACAAGGCGCCGAACGAGCAGTACTTC. The full variable domain, completed using reference TRBV5-1 and TRBJ2-7, is KAGVTQTPRYLIKTRGQQVTLSCSPISGHRSVSWYQQTPGQGLQFLFEYFSETQRNKGNFPGRFSGRQFSNSRSEMNVSTLELGDSALYLCASSDDKAPNEQYFGPGTRLTVT.